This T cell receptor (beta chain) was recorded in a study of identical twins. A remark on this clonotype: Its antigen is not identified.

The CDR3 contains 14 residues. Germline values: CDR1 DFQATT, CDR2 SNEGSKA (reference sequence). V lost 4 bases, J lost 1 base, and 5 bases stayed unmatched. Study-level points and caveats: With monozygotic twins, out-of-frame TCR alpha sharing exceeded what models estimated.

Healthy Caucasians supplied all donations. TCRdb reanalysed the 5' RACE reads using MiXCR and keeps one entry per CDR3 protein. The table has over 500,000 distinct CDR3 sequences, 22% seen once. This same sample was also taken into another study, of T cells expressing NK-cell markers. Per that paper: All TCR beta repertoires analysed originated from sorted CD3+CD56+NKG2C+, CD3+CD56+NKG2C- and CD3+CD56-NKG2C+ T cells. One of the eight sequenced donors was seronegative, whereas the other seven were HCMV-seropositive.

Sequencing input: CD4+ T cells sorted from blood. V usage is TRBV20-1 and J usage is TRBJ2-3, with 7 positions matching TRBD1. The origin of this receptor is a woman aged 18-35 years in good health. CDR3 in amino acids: CSATWGTGTDTQYF. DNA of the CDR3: TGCAGTGCTACATGGGGGACAGGCACAGATACGCAGTATTTT.